This entry lists 7 T cell receptor beta chains sequenced from one sample in a study of control samples from healthy donors and cancer patients. Only in-frame clones appear in the TCRdb table, and some are missing; sequencing was by immunoSEQ multiplex PCR. The top ten hold roughly 1.3% of the sample, which has about 180,000 clones, nearly 90% seen once. Sequences were obtained from blood. These receptors were taken from a woman aged 50 to 60 in good health.

V is TRBV11-2 and J is TRBJ2-1, with D tentatively TRBD2 (5 bases). Per the germline V gene, CDR1 is SGHAT and CDR2 is FQNNGV. V lost 2 bases and J lost 9, with 14 bases in between. The CDR3 is made up of 14 amino acids. CDR3 in DNA: TGTGCCAGCAGCTTACAACTAACGGGGAGTGAGCAGTTCTTC. Amino acids: CASSLQLTGSEQFF.

CDR3 DNA: TGTGCCAGCAGCTTATATGTCTTAAGCTATGGCTACACCTTC. It yields the protein CASSLYVLSYGYTF. This chain connects TRBV11-2 to TRBJ1-2; D gene ambiguous. The germline V gene has CDR1 SGHAT and CDR2 FQNNGV. The CDR3 runs to 14 residues. Trimming cost V 2 bases and J 4 bases, with 11 bases left between them.

This clone was counted a few times. The V gene is TRBV6-5, the J gene TRBJ1-1; 7 bases are a match to TRBD1. The length of the CDR3 is 14 residues. Germline CDR1 and CDR2: MNHEY and SVGAGI. Unmatched junction bases numbered 9, after V lost 6 bases and J lost 5 bases. The CDR3 reads CASRDTGVGTEAFF. The CDR3 DNA is TGTGCCAGCAGGGACACAGGGGTCGGTACTGAAGCTTTCTTT.

The chain employs TRBV5-6 and TRBJ1-4; tentative D call: TRBD1 (5 bases). The germline V gene has CDR1 SGHDT and CDR2 YYEEEE. The CDR3 is 15 residues long. V was pared by 4 bases and J by 7 bases, with 17 bases between. The CDR3 DNA reads TGTGCCAGCAGCCCTTTGGGGCAGGGAGGTGAAAAACTGTTTTTT. Translation: CASSPLGQGGEKLFF.

The chain links TRBV11-2 to TRBJ2-7, with 9 bases aligning to TRBD2. J lost 2 bases, V lost 3 bases, and 8 bases had no gene match. Germline V gene lookup returns CDR1 SGHAT and CDR2 FQNNGV. This CDR3 region has 16 residues. DNA for the CDR3: TGTGCCAGCAGCTTCCTCAGCGGGGGGACCACCTACGAGCAGTACTTC. Translation: CASSFLSGGTTYEQYF.

The chain recombines TRBV11-3 with TRBJ1-1; TRBD1 is a possible D gene (6 bases). V was clipped by 3 bases and J by 2 bases, with 10 bases between them. The CDR3 runs 14 residues. The V gene's germline CDR1 is SGHNT and CDR2 YENEEA. CDR3 in amino acids: CASSLGGGNTEAFF. CDR3 coding DNA: TGTGCCAGCAGCTTGGGAGGGGGTAACACTGAAGCTTTCTTT.

The chain links TRBV27 to TRBJ2-5; 7 bases are a match to TRBD1. Trimming at V came to 5 bases and at J to 6 bases, leaving 6 bases not matched to a gene. Germline V CDR1 and CDR2: MNHEY, SMNVEV (reference sequence). The CDR3 runs 13 residues. The CDR3 loop reads CASSPGQKQTQYF. The CDR3 DNA follows: TGTGCCAGCAGTCCGGGACAGAAACAGACCCAGTACTTC.